The T cell receptor (beta chain) described here comes from a study of technical replicates of blood from a handful of donors (dated by TCRdb to 2016 to 2017). On this clone itself: The antigen it recognizes is unknown. The input lacks base qualities; no much larger clone sits a single base away.

The CDR3 numbers 16 residues from cysteine through phenylalanine. Just the 48-base CDR3 DNA is kept, in frame starting at base 1. V is pared back by 1 base and J by 2 bases, with 12 bases lying between the germline termini. CDR1 and CDR2, looked up from the germline V gene (reference sequence), are LNHNV and YYDKDF. Library construction relied on the immunoSEQ multiplex PCR assay. TCRdb re-hosts the immuneACCESS table, in-frame sequences only. Its copies lack some clones; in the studies checked, an unresolved V gene accounts for under half of them, and the cause for the rest is not known. The sample contains 13,000 or so clones, approximately 95% of them found a single time. The ten largest clones capture under 8% of the sample.

The chain was built from TRBV15 and TRBJ1-3, with the D gene call left open. This TCR derives from a human donor in good health. Sequenced: PBMCs. At the DNA level, the sequence is TGTGCCACCAGCAGAGCTCCAGTTGCGGCTGGAAACACCATATATTTT. Translated, this gives CATSRAPVAAGNTIYF.